These T cell receptor beta chains were read from a single sample in a study of shared clonotypes between healthy human individuals. Sequenced by immunoSEQ multiplex PCR; TCRdb stores in-frame clones only, minus some. The table has some 1.5 million clones, 98% seen once. Specimen: naive CD4+ T cells sorted from blood. The origin of the receptors is a man aged 30 to 39 in good health. CDR3s include the opening cysteine and the closing phenylalanine or tryptophan. The order of the fields is D gene, clone size, J gene, V gene, CDR3 protein, CDR3 DNA. D genes are given only for firm matches. Size is stated for part of the rows, as once, few or many counts, or as a class when the clone is expanded.

D gene: TRBD2; clone size: .; J gene: TRBJ2-4; V gene: TRBV5-4; CDR3 protein: CASSLRGRAGTKNIQYF; CDR3 DNA: TGTGCCAGCAGCTTACGCGGGAGGGCCGGGACCAAAAACATTCAGTACTTC
D gene: .; clone size: once; J gene: TRBJ2-3; V gene: TRBV2; CDR3 protein: CASSELSPGTQYF; CDR3 DNA: TGTGCCAGCAGTGAATTGTCGCCCGGTACGCAGTATTTT
D gene: TRBD2; clone size: .; J gene: TRBJ2-1; V gene: TRBV19; CDR3 protein: CASRLAGVNEQFF; CDR3 DNA: TGTGCCAGTAGACTAGCGGGCGTCAATGAGCAGTTCTTC
D gene: .; clone size: .; J gene: TRBJ2-7; V gene: TRBV9; CDR3 protein: CASSVGGSPTYYEQYF; CDR3 DNA: TGTGCCAGCAGCGTAGGGGGGAGTCCTACGTACTACGAGCAGTACTTC
D gene: .; clone size: .; J gene: TRBJ2-5; V gene: TRBV30; CDR3 protein: CAWSVSRGKRTQYF; CDR3 DNA: TGTGCCTGGAGTGTATCCAGGGGCAAGAGGACCCAGTACTTC
D gene: TRBD1; clone size: .; J gene: TRBJ2-1; V gene: TRBV28; CDR3 protein: CASRWTGYNEQFF; CDR3 DNA: TGTGCCAGCAGATGGACAGGGTACAATGAGCAGTTCTTC
D gene: .; clone size: .; J gene: TRBJ1-1; V gene: TRBV19; CDR3 protein: CASSIGGVRNTEAFF; CDR3 DNA: TGTGCCAGTAGTATCGGAGGGGTCAGGAACACTGAAGCTTTCTTT
D gene: TRBD1; clone size: .; J gene: TRBJ2-3; V gene: TRBV5-8; CDR3 protein: CASSLRQGGDTQYF; CDR3 DNA: TGTGCCAGCAGCCTGAGACAGGGTGGAGATACGCAGTATTTT
D gene: .; clone size: .; J gene: TRBJ2-7; V gene: TRBV28; CDR3 protein: CASSPRGGYEQYF; CDR3 DNA: TGTGCCAGCAGTCCTCGAGGGGGATACGAGCAGTACTTC
D gene: .; clone size: few; J gene: TRBJ2-7; V gene: TRBV28; CDR3 protein: CASSGVYEQYF; CDR3 DNA: TGTGCCAGCAGTGGGGTCTACGAGCAGTACTTC
D gene: .; clone size: .; J gene: TRBJ2-7; V gene: TRBV2; CDR3 protein: CASSEFSEQYF; CDR3 DNA: TGTGCCAGCAGTGAATTCTCCGAGCAGTACTTC
D gene: TRBD1; clone size: once; J gene: TRBJ2-1; V gene: TRBV7-9; CDR3 protein: CASSPRTGDPNEQFF; CDR3 DNA: TGTGCCAGCAGCCCCCGGACAGGGGATCCCAATGAGCAGTTCTTC
D gene: .; clone size: .; J gene: TRBJ2-7; V gene: TRBV10-3; CDR3 protein: CAIRGLYEQYF; CDR3 DNA: TGTGCCATCAGGGGACTCTACGAGCAGTACTTC
D gene: .; clone size: .; J gene: TRBJ2-1; V gene: TRBV5-1; CDR3 protein: CASSLVAVDEQFF; CDR3 DNA: TGCGCCAGCAGCTTGGTGGCAGTGGATGAGCAGTTCTTC
D gene: .; clone size: .; J gene: TRBJ2-1; V gene: TRBV9; CDR3 protein: CASSVASVNEQFF; CDR3 DNA: TGTGCCAGCAGCGTAGCCAGCGTCAATGAGCAGTTCTTC
D gene: TRBD2; clone size: once; J gene: TRBJ2-2; V gene: TRBV7-6; CDR3 protein: CASGRAGDTGELFF; CDR3 DNA: TGTGCCAGCGGTCGGGCGGGAGACACCGGGGAGCTGTTTTTT
D gene: TRBD1; clone size: once; J gene: TRBJ1-2; V gene: TRBV27; CDR3 protein: CASSLSARGNYGYTF; CDR3 DNA: TGTGCCAGCAGTTTATCGGCCAGGGGGAACTATGGCTACACCTTC
D gene: .; clone size: once; J gene: TRBJ2-3; V gene: TRBV20-1; CDR3 protein: CAFRVDTQCF; CDR3 DNA: TGCGCCTTCCGAGTCGATACGCAGTGTTTT
D gene: .; clone size: .; J gene: TRBJ1-2; V gene: TRBV7-5; CDR3 protein: CVRRTRGVYGYTF; CDR3 DNA: TGTGTCAGAAGGACCAGGGGGGTCTATGGCTACACCTTC
D gene: .; clone size: .; J gene: TRBJ1-1; V gene: TRBV11-2; CDR3 protein: CASSLRGWGTEAFF; CDR3 DNA: TGTGCCAGCAGCTTAAGAGGTTGGGGGACTGAAGCTTTCTTT
D gene: .; clone size: .; J gene: TRBJ2-7; V gene: TRBV28; CDR3 protein: CASSSRTVYEQYF; CDR3 DNA: TGTGCCAGCAGTAGTCGGACAGTCTACGAGCAGTACTTC
D gene: .; clone size: .; J gene: TRBJ2-1; V gene: TRBV27; CDR3 protein: CASSEVLSSYNEQFF; CDR3 DNA: TGTGCCAGCAGTGAGGTTTTAAGCTCCTACAATGAGCAGTTCTTC
D gene: .; clone size: .; J gene: TRBJ1-1; V gene: TRBV19; CDR3 protein: CASSIAGALNTEAFF; CDR3 DNA: TGTGCCAGTAGTATTGCTGGGGCCCTGAACACTGAAGCTTTCTTT
D gene: .; clone size: .; J gene: TRBJ2-2; V gene: TRBV7-2; CDR3 protein: CASSLAPPPGELFF; CDR3 DNA: TGTGCCAGCAGCTTAGCTCCCCCCCCCGGGGAGCTGTTTTTT
D gene: TRBD2; clone size: .; J gene: TRBJ2-3; V gene: TRBV7-6; CDR3 protein: CASSSSAREGTDTQYF; CDR3 DNA: TGTGCCAGCAGCTCATCGGCGCGGGAGGGCACAGATACGCAGTATTTT
D gene: TRBD2; clone size: .; J gene: TRBJ2-1; V gene: TRBV27; CDR3 protein: CASSWWTSGSGEQFF; CDR3 DNA: TGTGCCAGCAGTTGGTGGACTAGCGGGAGCGGTGAGCAGTTCTTC
D gene: .; clone size: .; J gene: TRBJ1-1; V gene: TRBV9; CDR3 protein: CASSVLGVTEAFF; CDR3 DNA: TGTGCCAGCAGCGTTTTAGGGGTCACTGAAGCTTTCTTT
D gene: TRBD2; clone size: .; J gene: TRBJ2-1; V gene: TRBV27; CDR3 protein: CASSPWGGSEQFF; CDR3 DNA: TGTGCCAGCAGTCCGTGGGGGGGATCTGAGCAGTTCTTC
D gene: .; clone size: .; J gene: TRBJ2-2; V gene: TRBV19; CDR3 protein: CASSREAAATGELFF; CDR3 DNA: TGTGCCAGTAGTAGGGAGGCCGCGGCAACCGGGGAGCTGTTTTTT
D gene: TRBD1; clone size: .; J gene: TRBJ2-2; V gene: TRBV6-4; CDR3 protein: CASSPRGRGTGELFF; CDR3 DNA: TGTGCCAGCAGTCCCAGGGGGCGCGGTACCGGGGAGCTGTTTTTT
D gene: .; clone size: .; J gene: TRBJ2-1; V gene: TRBV7-2; CDR3 protein: CASSLVPGSYNEQFF; CDR3 DNA: TGTGCCAGCAGCTTAGTACCTGGCTCCTACAATGAGCAGTTCTTC
D gene: TRBD2; clone size: .; J gene: TRBJ2-1; V gene: TRBV19; CDR3 protein: CASISGGRQFF; CDR3 DNA: TGTGCCAGTATCTCGGGGGGTAGGCAGTTCTTC
D gene: .; clone size: .; J gene: TRBJ1-1; V gene: TRBV28; CDR3 protein: CAGRGRSHTEAFF; CDR3 DNA: TGTGCCGGCCGAGGCAGGTCCCACACTGAAGCTTTCTTT
D gene: .; clone size: .; J gene: TRBJ2-7; V gene: TRBV9; CDR3 protein: CASSVADAGLPYEQYF; CDR3 DNA: TGTGCCAGCAGCGTAGCGGACGCGGGACTCCCCTACGAGCAGTACTTC
D gene: .; clone size: .; J gene: TRBJ2-7; V gene: TRBV19; CDR3 protein: CASSISGRVSYEQYF; CDR3 DNA: TGTGCCAGTAGTATTTCGGGGCGGGTATCCTACGAGCAGTACTTC
D gene: TRBD1; clone size: .; J gene: TRBJ2-1; V gene: TRBV10-1; CDR3 protein: CASSGGQGWNEQFF; CDR3 DNA: TGCGCCAGCAGTGGGGGACAGGGTTGGAATGAGCAGTTCTTC
D gene: .; clone size: .; J gene: TRBJ2-1; V gene: TRBV5-4; CDR3 protein: CASSLIGYREQFF; CDR3 DNA: TGTGCCAGCAGCCTTATTGGGTATCGGGAGCAGTTCTTC
D gene: .; clone size: .; J gene: TRBJ1-4; V gene: TRBV19; CDR3 protein: CASSIQGTGKARNEKLFF; CDR3 DNA: TGTGCCAGTAGTATTCAGGGCACCGGCAAGGCCAGGAATGAAAAACTGTTTTTT
D gene: .; clone size: .; J gene: TRBJ1-1; V gene: TRBV28; CDR3 protein: CASSLRREAFF; CDR3 DNA: TGTGCCAGCAGTTTACGCAGAGAAGCTTTCTTT
D gene: TRBD1; clone size: .; J gene: TRBJ1-2; V gene: TRBV5-8; CDR3 protein: CASSLVPGQGANGYTF; CDR3 DNA: TGTGCCAGCAGCTTGGTGCCGGGACAGGGGGCGAATGGCTACACCTTC